Here is one TCR beta chain with its context. The target of this receptor is not known. This record comes from a study of monozygotic twins with inflammatory bowel disease (dated by TCRdb to about 2019). Concerning the study at large: In total, around 30 monozygotic twin pairs made up the full study: 19 Danish pairs, all IBD-discordant, plus nine German pairs, of which four were IBD-concordant and five were IBD-discordant. The search for disease-associated traits relied mainly on comparing IBD patients with their genetically identical healthy co-twins within discordant pairs. Each individual had, on average, about 151 000 unique TCRalpha sequences and 181 000 unique TCRbeta sequences available for analysis.

From cysteine to phenylalanine, the CDR3 is 15 amino acids long. The coding DNA is unavailable. From each donor, an approximately 2.3 ml peripheral blood sample was collected into PAXgene tubes and kept at -80 degrees C. Without T cell sorting, total RNA was isolated from whole blood using the PAXgene blood miRNA kit on an automated QIAcube. Peripheral blood from monozygotic twin pairs, either concordant or discordant for inflammatory bowel disease, underwent deep TCRalpha and TCRbeta repertoire profiling that used unique molecular barcoding. For every twin pair, smoking habits were documented, and each individual was categorised as a current, former or never smoker. The library was built by means of 5' RACE. Preparation of each TCR library used about 3,200 ng of total RNA. cDNA was synthesized with SMARTScribe reverse transcriptase in eight separate reactions per sample. Unique molecular identifiers containing a 6-nucleotide sample barcode were introduced through template switching during cDNA synthesis. Amplification of TCRalpha and TCRbeta cDNA involved two nested PCRs of 16 and 9 cycles, and each PCR was followed by bead purification. Before amplification, the cDNA was treated with uracil DNA-glycosylase and purified using the QIAquick PCR purification kit. The second PCR added Illumina TruSeq-compatible adapters along with sample-specific barcodes. TapeStation and Qubit were used to check library quality and concentration, and roughly 5 ng of each library went into the pool. Pooled libraries were sequenced on an Illumina HiSeq2500 single-index Rapid Run with 2 x 100 bp reads and custom sequencing primers. For the original study's pipeline: MiGEC version 1.2.6 was used for UMI-based consensus assembly, which corrected PCR and sequencing errors. MiXCR version 2.1.1 was used to carry out V(D)J alignment, clonotype assembly and CDR3 extraction. To normalise gene usage, clonotype sharing and MAIT/NKT TCR abundance, the analysis used the top 1000, 10 000 and 20 000 clonotypes per sample. After downsampling to 27 000 UMIs, diversity was calculated as the inverse Simpson index using the vegan R package. Paired Mann-Whitney U tests were applied to discordant twin pairs, and Benjamini-Hochberg correction was used for multiple testing. The reads underwent TCRdb reprocessing, giving one record for each CDR3 protein sequence and no DNA. These V and J calls rely on TCRdb rather than the paper's analysis. The table held for this sample gives about 380,000 distinct CDR3 sequences. Of the sample, 2.6% is held by the ten largest clones.

What the work shows at the level of the full study, not this receptor alone: Differing immunosuppressive treatments among patients may have added background noise and inter-individual variability to the repertoires. Compared with healthy twins, IBD patients shared fewer clonotypes with other individuals, and the difference was most pronounced in patients with signs of disease activity. Repertoire similarity did not differ between concordant and discordant twins, which could be due to limited statistical power. The results gave no support for a single strong signal or clonotype linked to IBD. The analysis was unable to tell apart different T cell subtypes. Measured by the inverse Simpson index, TCRbeta repertoire diversity was lower in IBD patients than in their healthy co-twins.

Sequenced sample: blood. This TCR was recovered from a human donor with ulcerative colitis or Crohn's disease, or a healthy co-twin of an affected twin (not recorded which). Recombination linked TRBV12-3 or TRBV12-4 to TRBJ1-5; no DNA is available, so the TRBD1 call from TCRdb remains unchecked. The CDR3 amino acid sequence is: CASSPTGGLGQPQHF.